This TCR beta chain came from a study of neurological immune-mediated disorders. From germline, CDR1 is DFQATT and CDR2 SNEGSKA (reference sequence). V was cut by 3 bases and J by 5 bases, with 9 bases left in between. The CDR3 runs to 12 residues. General study findings and limits: Multiple sclerosis patients had less TCR clonal expansion than even healthy controls, unlike HTLV-1-associated myelopathy. No sharing of CDR3 amino acid sequences was observed among expanded clones across subjects, suggesting private repertoires in all groups.

MiXCR, applied by TCRdb to the 5' RACE reads, yields one record per CDR3 protein. The table shows around 28,000 distinct CDR3 sequences, with approximately 6.6% occurring only once. In its sample, this clonotype was seen many times. The antigen is not known. This receptor was identified in a woman between 50 and 59 years old in good health. This chain joins TRBV20-1 and TRBJ2-3, with D tentatively TRBD2 (6 bases). Source material: PBMCs. The CDR3 DNA sequence: TGCAGTGCTAGGCTAGCGCGAGATACGCAGTATTTT. Translated, it gives CSARLARDTQYF.